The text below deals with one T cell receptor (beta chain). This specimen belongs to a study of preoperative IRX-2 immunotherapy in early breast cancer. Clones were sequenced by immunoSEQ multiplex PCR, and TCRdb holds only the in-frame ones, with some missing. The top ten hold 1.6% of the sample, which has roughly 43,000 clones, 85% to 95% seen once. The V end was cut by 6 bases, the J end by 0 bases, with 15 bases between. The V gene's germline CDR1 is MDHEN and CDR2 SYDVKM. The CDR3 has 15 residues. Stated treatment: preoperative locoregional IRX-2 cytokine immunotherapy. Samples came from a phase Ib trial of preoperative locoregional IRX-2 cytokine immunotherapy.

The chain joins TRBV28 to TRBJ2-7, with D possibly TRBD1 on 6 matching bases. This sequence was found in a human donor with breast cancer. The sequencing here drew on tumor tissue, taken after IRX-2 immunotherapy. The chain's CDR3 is CASRRTVQRSYEQYF. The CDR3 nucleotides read TGTGCCAGCAGGCGGACAGTCCAGCGCTCCTACGAGCAGTACTTC.